This T cell receptor beta chain stems from a study of blood T cell repertoires in COVID-19. Study overall: T cells, B-cell-depleted T cells, or PBMCs supplied cDNA or gDNA.

J lost 3 bases, V lost 4 bases, and 13 bases had no gene match. The CDR3 is 17 amino acids. Looked up from germline, CDR1 is KGHDR and CDR2 is SFDVKD. In the study's own analysis: The assay estimated nucleated cells by amplifying reference gene primers. TCRdb keeps only in-frame clones here, not all; method: immunoSEQ multiplex PCR. D and trimming come from the DNA, and the V and J calls and clone size come from that table. The sample consists of approximately 130,000 clones, 87% of them appearing once. The genes are TRBV24-1 and TRBJ1-1, with 7 bases aligning to TRBD1. The material sequenced was peripheral blood. This receptor was identified in a woman aged 45-65 years with acute or convalescent COVID-19. CDR3: CATSEPDRVWVYTEAFF. The CDR3 bases are TGTGCCACCAGTGAGCCCGACAGGGTATGGGTGTACACTGAAGCTTTCTTT.